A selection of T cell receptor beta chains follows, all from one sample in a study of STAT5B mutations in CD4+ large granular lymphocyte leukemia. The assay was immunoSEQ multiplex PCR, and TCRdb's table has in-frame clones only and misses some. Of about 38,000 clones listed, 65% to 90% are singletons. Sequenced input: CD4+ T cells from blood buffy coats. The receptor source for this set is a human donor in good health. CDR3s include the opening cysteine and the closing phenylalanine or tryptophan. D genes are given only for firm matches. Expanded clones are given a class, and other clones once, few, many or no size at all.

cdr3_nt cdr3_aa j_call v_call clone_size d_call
TGTGCCAGCAACAGGGGGGAGGGCCTCAACGAGCAGTACTTC CASNRGEGLNEQYF TRBJ2-7 TRBV7-9 . .
TGTGCCAGCAGTTTGGGACATGGATCCTACGAGCAGTACTTC CASSLGHGSYEQYF TRBJ2-7 TRBV6-6 . .
TGCGCCAGCCTCATTGGGGGGTCAGTCCTCTACGAGCGGTACTTC CASLIGGSVLYERYF TRBJ2-7 TRBV23-1 . .
TGTGCCAGCAGATCACGCGGGACAGGGTCGCAGCAGTACTTC CASRSRGTGSQQYF TRBJ2-7 TRBV28 . TRBD1
TGCGCCAGCAGCGGGGGACGGACGGAATCTGGAAACACCATATATTTT CASSGGRTESGNTIYF TRBJ1-3 TRBV5-1 . .
TGTGCCAGCAGTGAAGCCCTGGTGGGGGAGGGGCCCCAGCATTTT CASSEALVGEGPQHF TRBJ1-5 TRBV2 . .
TGTGCCAGTAGTCCGGGACAGAATTTAGAAAAACTGTTTTTT CASSPGQNLEKLFF TRBJ1-4 TRBV19 . TRBD1
TGTGCCAGTAGTCCGCAGGGGGCTAGCTACACCTTC CASSPQGASYTF TRBJ1-2 TRBV19 . TRBD1
TGTGCCAGCAGCGTAGGAGGAACAGGGGAGAATGAGCAGTTCTTC CASSVGGTGENEQFF TRBJ2-1 TRBV9 . TRBD1
TGCGCCAGCAGCCAAGGGATGCAGGGCCTAATCTATGGCTACACCTTC CASSQGMQGLIYGYTF TRBJ1-2 TRBV4-1 . .
TGTGCCAGCAGTGATAGCGGCTCCTACAATGAGCAGTTCTTC CASSDSGSYNEQFF TRBJ2-1 TRBV6-1 . .
TGTGCCTGGAGGGCCCCGGGGGCGGGCTCCTACGAGCAGTACTTC CAWRAPGAGSYEQYF TRBJ2-7 TRBV30 . .
TGTGCCAGCAGCTTGACAGACTCCTACAATGAGCAGTTCTTC CASSLTDSYNEQFF TRBJ2-1 TRBV7-9 . .
TGTGCCAGCAGCTTATCAGGGGTAGAGACCCAGTACTTC CASSLSGVETQYF TRBJ2-5 TRBV7-9 once .
TGTGCCAGCAGCTTAGAAGGGGCCAGCCCTAACGCTGAAGCTTTCTTT CASSLEGASPNAEAFF TRBJ1-1 TRBV11-2 . .
TGTGCCAGTAGTATGTCTCGAGGGGGGAACAATCAGCCCCAGCATTTT CASSMSRGGNNQPQHF TRBJ1-5 TRBV19 . .